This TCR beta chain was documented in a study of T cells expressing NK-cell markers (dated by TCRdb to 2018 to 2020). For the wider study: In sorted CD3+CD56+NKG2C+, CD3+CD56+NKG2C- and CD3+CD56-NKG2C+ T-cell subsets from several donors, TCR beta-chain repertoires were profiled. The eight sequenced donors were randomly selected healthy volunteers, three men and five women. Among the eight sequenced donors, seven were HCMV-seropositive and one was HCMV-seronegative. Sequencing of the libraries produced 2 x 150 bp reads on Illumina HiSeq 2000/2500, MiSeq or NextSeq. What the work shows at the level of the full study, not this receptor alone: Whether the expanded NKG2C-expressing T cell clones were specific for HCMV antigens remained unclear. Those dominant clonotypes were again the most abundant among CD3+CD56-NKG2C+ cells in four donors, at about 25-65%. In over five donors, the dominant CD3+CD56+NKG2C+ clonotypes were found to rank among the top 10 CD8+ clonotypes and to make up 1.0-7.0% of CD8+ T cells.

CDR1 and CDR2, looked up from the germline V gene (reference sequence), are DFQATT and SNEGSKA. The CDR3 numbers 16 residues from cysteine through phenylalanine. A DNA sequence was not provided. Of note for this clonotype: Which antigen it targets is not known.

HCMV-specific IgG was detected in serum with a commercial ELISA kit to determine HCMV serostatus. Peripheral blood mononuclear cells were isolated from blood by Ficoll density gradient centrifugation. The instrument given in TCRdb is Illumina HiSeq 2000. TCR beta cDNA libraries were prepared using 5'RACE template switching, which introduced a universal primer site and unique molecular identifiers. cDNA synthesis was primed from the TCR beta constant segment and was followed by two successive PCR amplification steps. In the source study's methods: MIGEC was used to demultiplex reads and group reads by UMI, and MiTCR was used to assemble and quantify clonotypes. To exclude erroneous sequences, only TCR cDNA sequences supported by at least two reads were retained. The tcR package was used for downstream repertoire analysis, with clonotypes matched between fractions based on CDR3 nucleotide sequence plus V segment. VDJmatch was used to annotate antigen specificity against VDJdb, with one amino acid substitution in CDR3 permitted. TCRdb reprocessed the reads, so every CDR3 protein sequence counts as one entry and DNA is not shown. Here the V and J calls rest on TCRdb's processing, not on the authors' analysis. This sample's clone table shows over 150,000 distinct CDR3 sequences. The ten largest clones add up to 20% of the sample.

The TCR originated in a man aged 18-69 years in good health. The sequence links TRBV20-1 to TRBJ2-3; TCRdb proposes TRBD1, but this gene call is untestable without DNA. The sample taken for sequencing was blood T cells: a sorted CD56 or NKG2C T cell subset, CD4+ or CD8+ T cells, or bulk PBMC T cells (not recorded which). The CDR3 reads CSAWDHVRGGTDTQYF.